The subject of this entry is one T cell receptor (beta chain). No antigen is known for it. V was clipped by 9 bases and J by 4 bases; unmatched bases: 5. This CDR3 comprises 13 residues. Germline-derived CDR1 and CDR2 are LNHDA and SQIVND (reference sequence). This record comes from a study of vaccination and CD4 T cells after COVID-19. Study details: A vaccine, either BNT162b2 or mRNA-1273, was given to participants in two doses.

The treatment is: roughly 10-day PBMC culture with coronavirus spike peptide pools or control peptides (ViraFEST assay). ViraFEST relied on peptide pools to expand antigen-specific T cells; the TCRs were sequenced afterward. Half the growth medium was swapped for new IL-2 medium on days 3 and 7. An Oncomine TCR Beta short-read assay was used to sequence the DNA from cultured CD4+ T cells. TCRdb reanalysed the PCR reads using MiXCR and keeps one entry per CDR3 protein. This table has some 8,300 distinct CDR3 sequences, around 50% appearing once. The clonotype originates from a human donor who had recovered from COVID-19. The chain couples TRBV19 to TRBJ1-2, with 10 nucleotides matching TRBD1. The material sequenced was CD4+ T cells from blood, cultured in vitro. The CDR3, as DNA: TGTGCCAGCGTGAGGGACAGGGGCTATGGCTACACCTTC. This sequence encodes CASVRDRGYGYTF.